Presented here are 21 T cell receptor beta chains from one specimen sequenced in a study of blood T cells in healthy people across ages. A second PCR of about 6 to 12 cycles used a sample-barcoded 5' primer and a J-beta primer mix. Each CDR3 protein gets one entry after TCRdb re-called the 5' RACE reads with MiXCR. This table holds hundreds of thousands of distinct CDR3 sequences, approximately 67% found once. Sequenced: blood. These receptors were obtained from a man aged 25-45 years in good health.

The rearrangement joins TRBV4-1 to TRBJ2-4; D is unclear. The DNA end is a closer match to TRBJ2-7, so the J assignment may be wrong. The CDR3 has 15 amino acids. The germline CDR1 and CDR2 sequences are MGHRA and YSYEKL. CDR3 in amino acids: CASSQAHAENYEQYF. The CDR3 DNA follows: TGCGCCAGCAGCCAGGCGCACGCCGAGAACTACGAGCAGTACTTC.

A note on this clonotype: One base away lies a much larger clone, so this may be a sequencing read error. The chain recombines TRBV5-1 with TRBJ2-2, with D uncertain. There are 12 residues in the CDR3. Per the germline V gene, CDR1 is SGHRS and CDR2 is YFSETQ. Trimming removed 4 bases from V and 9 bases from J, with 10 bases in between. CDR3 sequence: CASSPYGRELFF. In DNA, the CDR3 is TGCGCCAGCAGCCCCTACGGCAGGGAGCTGTTTTTT.

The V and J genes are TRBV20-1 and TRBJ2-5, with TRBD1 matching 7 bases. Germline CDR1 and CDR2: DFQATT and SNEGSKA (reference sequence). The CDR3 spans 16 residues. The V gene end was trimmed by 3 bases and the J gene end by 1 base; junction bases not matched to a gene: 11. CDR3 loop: CSASEHRGSTQETQYF. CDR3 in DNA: TGCAGTGCTAGTGAACACAGGGGATCGACCCAAGAGACCCAGTACTTC.

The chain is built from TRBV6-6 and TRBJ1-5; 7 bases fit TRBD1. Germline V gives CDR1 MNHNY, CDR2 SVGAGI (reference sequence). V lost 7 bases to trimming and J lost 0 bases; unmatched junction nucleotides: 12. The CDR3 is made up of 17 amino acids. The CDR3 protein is CASTMTGRLYSNQPQHF. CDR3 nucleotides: TGTGCCAGCACCATGACAGGGCGACTGTATAGCAATCAGCCCCAGCATTTT.

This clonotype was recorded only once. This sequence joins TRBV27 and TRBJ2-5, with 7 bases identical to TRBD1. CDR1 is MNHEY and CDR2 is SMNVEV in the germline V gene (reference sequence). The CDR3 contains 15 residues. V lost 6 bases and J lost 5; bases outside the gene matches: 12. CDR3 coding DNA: TGTGCCAGCAGACCAGCCCCGACAGGGCGGGAGACCCAGTACTTC. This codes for CASRPAPTGRETQYF.

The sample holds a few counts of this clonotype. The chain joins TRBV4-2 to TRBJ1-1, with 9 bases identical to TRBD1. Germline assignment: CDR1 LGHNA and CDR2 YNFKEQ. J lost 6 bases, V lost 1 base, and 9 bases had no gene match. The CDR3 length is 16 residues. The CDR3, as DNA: TGTGCCAGCAGCCAAGCGGCGGGACAGGGAAAGTCTGAAGCTTTCTTT. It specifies CASSQAAGQGKSEAFF.

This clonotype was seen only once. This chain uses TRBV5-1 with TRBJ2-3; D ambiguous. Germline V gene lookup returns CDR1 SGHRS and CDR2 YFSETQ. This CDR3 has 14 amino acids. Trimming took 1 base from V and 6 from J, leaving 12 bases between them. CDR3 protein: CASSLSQEFDTQYF. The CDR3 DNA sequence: TGCGCCAGCAGCTTGAGTCAGGAGTTTGATACGCAGTATTTT.

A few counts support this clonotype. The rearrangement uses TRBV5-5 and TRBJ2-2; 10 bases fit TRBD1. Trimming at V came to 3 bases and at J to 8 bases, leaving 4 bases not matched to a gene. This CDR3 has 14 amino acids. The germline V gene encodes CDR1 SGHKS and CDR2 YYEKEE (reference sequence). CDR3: CASSSGTGVGELFF. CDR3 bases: TGTGCCAGCAGCTCCGGGACAGGGGTTGGGGAGCTGTTTTTT.

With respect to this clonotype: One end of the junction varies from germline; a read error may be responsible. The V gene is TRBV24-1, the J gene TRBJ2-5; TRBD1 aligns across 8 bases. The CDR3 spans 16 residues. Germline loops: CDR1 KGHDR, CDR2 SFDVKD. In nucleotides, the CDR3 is TGTGCCACCAATCCGGACTGGGGACAGGCCCAAGAGACTCAGTACTTC. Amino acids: CATNPDWGQAQETQYF.

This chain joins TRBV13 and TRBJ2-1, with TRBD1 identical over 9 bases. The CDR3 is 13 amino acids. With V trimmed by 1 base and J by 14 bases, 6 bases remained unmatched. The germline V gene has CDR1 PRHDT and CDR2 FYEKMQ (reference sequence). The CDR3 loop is CASSLEGDRAKFF. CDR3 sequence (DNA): TGTGCCAGCAGCTTAGAAGGGGACAGGGCAAAGTTCTTC.

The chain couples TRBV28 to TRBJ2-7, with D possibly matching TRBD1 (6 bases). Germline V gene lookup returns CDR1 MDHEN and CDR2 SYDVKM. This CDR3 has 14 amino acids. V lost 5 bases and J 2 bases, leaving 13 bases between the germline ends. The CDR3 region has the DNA TGTGCCAGCAGTCCTCCGACAGGTCCCTACGAGCAGTACTTC. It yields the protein CASSPPTGPYEQYF. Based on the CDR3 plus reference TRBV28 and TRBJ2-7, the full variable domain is DVKVTQSSRYLVKRTGEKVFLECVQDMDHENMFWYRQDPGLGLRLIYFSYDVKMKEKGDIPEGYSVSREKKERFSLILESASTNQTSMYLCASSPPTGPYEQYFGPGTRLTVT.

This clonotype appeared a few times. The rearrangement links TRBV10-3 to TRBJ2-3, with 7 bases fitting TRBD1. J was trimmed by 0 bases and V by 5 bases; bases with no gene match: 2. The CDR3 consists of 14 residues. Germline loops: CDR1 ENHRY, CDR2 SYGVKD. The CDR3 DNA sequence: TGTGCCATCAGTCGGGACAGAAGCACAGATACGCAGTATTTT. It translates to CAISRDRSTDTQYF.

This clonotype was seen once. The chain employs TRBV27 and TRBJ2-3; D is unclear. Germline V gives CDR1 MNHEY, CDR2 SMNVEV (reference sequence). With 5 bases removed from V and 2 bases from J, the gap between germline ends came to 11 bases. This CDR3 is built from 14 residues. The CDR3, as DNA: TGTGCCAGCAGTGGGGAACCTAACACAGATACGCAGTATTTT. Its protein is CASSGEPNTDTQYF.

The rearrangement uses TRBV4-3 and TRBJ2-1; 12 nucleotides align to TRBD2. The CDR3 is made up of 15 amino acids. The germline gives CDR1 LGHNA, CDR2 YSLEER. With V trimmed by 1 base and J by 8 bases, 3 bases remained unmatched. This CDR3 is CASSQVTSGSHEQFF. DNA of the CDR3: TGCGCCAGCAGCCAAGTGACTAGCGGGAGCCATGAGCAGTTCTTC.

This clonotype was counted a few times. CDR3 bases: TGTGCCAGCAGTCTCGCACAGGGGGGGAGCTCCTACAATGAGCAGTTCTTC. It specifies CASSLAQGGSSYNEQFF. V usage is TRBV12-3 or TRBV12-4 and J usage is TRBJ2-1; maybe TRBD1 (8 bases). The CDR3 consists of 17 residues. The V and J ends lost 5 bases and 0 bases respectively, with 17 bases between them.

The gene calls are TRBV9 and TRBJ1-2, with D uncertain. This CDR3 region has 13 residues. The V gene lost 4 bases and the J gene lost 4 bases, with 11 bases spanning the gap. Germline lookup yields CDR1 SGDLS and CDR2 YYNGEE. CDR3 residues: CASSIDGSYGYTF. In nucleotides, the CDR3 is TGTGCCAGCAGCATTGACGGTTCCTATGGCTACACCTTC.

Written as DNA, the CDR3 is TGTGCCAGCAGCGTATACGGAGGACCATCCAGGAATTCACCCCTCCACTTT. As protein: CASSVYGGPSRNSPLHF. The gene calls are TRBV9 and TRBJ1-6; D ambiguous. This CDR3 comprises 17 residues. Germline CDR1 SGDLS, CDR2 YYNGEE. Trimming removed 1 base at V and 7 bases at J, with 18 bases between.

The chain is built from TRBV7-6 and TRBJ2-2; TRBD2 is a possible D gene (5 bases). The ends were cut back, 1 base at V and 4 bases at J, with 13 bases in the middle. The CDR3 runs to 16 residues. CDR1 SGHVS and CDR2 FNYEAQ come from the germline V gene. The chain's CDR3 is CASSLDGNYITGELFF. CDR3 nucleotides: TGTGCCAGCAGCTTAGACGGGAACTACATCACCGGGGAGCTGTTTTTT. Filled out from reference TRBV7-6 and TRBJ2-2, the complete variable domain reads GAGVSQSPRYKVTKRGQDVALRCDPISGHVSLYWYRQALGQGPEFLTYFNYEAQQDKSGLPNDRFSAERPEGSISTLTIQRTEQRDSAMYRCASSLDGNYITGELFFGEGSRLTVL.

Here the CDR3 DNA reads TGCGCCAGCAGCTTAAGGGCTCAAAATGAGCAGTTCTTC. It translates to CASSLRAQNEQFF. J is TRBJ2-1 and V is TRBV5-1; D gene unclear. Germline V gene data show CDR1 as SGHRS and CDR2 as YFSETQ. V was pared by 2 bases and J by 7 bases, with 10 bases between. The CDR3 loop spans 13 amino acids.

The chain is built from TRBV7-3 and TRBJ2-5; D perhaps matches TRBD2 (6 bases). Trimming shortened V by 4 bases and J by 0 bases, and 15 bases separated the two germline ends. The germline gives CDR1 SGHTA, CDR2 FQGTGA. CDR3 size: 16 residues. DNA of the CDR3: TGTGCCAGCAGCTCTCGCCAGCGGGTGAACCAAGAGACCCAGTACTTC. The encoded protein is CASSSRQRVNQETQYF.

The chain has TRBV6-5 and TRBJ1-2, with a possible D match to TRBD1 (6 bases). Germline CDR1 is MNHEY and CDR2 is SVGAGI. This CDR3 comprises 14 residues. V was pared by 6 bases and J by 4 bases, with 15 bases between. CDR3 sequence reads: CASSTGIRGYGYTF. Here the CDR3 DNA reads TGTGCCAGCAGCACAGGGATCCGGGGCTATGGCTACACCTTC.